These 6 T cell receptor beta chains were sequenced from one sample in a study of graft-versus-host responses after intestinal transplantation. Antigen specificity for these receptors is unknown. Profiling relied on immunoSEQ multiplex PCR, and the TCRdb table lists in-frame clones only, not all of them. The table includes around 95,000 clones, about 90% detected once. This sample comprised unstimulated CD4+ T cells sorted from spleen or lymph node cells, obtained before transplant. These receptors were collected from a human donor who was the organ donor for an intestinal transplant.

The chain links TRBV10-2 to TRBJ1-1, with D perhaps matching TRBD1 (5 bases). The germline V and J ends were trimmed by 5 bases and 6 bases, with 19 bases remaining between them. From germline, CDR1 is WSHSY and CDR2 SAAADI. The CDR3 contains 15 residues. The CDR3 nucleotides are TGCGCCAGCAGTCAGGACACTTTGCGTTTCTCTGAAGCTTTCTTT. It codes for CASSQDTLRFSEAFF.

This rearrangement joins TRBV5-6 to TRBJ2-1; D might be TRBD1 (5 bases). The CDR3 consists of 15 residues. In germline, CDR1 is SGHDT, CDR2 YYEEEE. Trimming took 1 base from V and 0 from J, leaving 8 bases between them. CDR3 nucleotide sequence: TGTGCCAGCAGCTTGTTAGGGGTCTCCTACAATGAGCAGTTCTTC. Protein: CASSLLGVSYNEQFF.

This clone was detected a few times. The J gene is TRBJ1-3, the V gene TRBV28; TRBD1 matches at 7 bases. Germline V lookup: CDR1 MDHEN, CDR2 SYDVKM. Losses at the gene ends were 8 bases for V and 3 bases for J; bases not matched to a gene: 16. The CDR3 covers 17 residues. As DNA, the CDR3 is TGTGCCAGCGTGACCTTAGGAGGGGGCAGAATTGGAAACACCATATATTTT. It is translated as CASVTLGGGRIGNTIYF.

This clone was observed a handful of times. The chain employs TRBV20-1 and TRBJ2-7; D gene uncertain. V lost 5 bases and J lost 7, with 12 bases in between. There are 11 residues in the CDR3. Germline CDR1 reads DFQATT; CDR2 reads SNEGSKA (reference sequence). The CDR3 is CSAPTDSEQYF. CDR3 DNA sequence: TGCAGTGCTCCCACCGACTCTGAGCAGTACTTC.

CDR3 residues: CAISESILGGTGELFF. CDR3 nucleotide sequence: TGTGCCATCAGTGAGTCTATTTTAGGGGGCACCGGGGAGCTGTTTTTT. The rearrangement uses TRBV10-3 and TRBJ2-2; D might be TRBD1 (6 bases). The CDR3 totals 16 residues. Looked up from germline, CDR1 is ENHRY and CDR2 is SYGVKD. Trimming took 0 bases from V and 4 from J, leaving 12 bases between them.

CDR3 residues: CASSLIAGANSGNTIYF. The CDR3 DNA reads as TGTGCCAGCAGCTTGATTGCAGGCGCCAACTCTGGAAACACCATATATTTT. The rearrangement joins TRBV5-6 to TRBJ1-3; no definite D call. V was cut by 1 base and J by 0 bases, with 14 bases left in between. The CDR3 has 17 amino acids. Germline V gene lookup returns CDR1 SGHDT and CDR2 YYEEEE.